The 25 T cell receptor beta chains below come from one sample, sequenced in a study of CD8 T cells in ankylosing spondylitis (dated by TCRdb to 2017 to 2019). Library method: 5' RACE. The sequencer listed for this sample is Illumina HiSeq 2500. Starting from the raw public reads, TCRdb applied fastp trimming at Q25, assembled clones with MiXCR and retained in-frame beta chains. Every CDR3 protein is listed once, alongside the most common genes and DNA of its rows. In this sample the table shows 80,000 to 100,000 distinct CDR3 sequences, roughly 10% of which occur a single time. The ten largest clones take up approximately 5.5% of the sample. What was sequenced was blood, either unsorted or a sorted T cell fraction (not recorded which). All receptors derive from a male donor with ankylosing spondylitis or in good health (not recorded which).

This clonotype was counted a few times. The chain employs TRBV3-1 and TRBJ2-3, with 8 positions matching TRBD2. With 0 bases clipped from V and 1 base from J, the junction kept 6 bases outside the gene matches. The germline V gene has CDR1 LGHDT and CDR2 YNNKEL (reference sequence). There are 17 residues in the CDR3. DNA of the CDR3: TGTGCCAGCAGCCAAGAATCCCAGCGGGGGCGCACAGATACGCAGTATTTT. Protein sequence: CASSQESQRGRTDTQYF.

There are many counts of this clonotype. The chain combines TRBV6-5 with TRBJ2-3, with D possibly TRBD1 on 6 matching bases. Germline CDR1 reads MNHEY; CDR2 reads SVGAGI. CDR3 length: 14 amino acids. V was clipped by 8 bases and J by 3 bases, with 15 bases between them. The CDR3 loop is CASSTGSETDTQYF. CDR3 DNA: TGTGCCAGCTCCACAGGGTCGGAGACAGATACGCAGTATTTT.

Only a few counts were recorded for this clonotype. This chain joins TRBV18 and TRBJ2-2, with 7 bases lining up with TRBD1. This CDR3 contains 18 residues. CDR1 is KGHSH and CDR2 is LQKENI in the germline V gene. The J segment lost 0 bases and the V segment lost 3 bases, leaving 10 bases of the junction unmatched. CDR3 DNA sequence: TGTGCCAGCTCACCGAAACTCAGGGACAGCACGAACACCGGGGAGCTGTTTTTT. Translation: CASSPKLRDSTNTGELFF.

The chain links TRBV7-2 to TRBJ1-5; 9 bases fit TRBD1. CDR1 and CDR2 from the germline V gene are SGHTA and FQGNSA. With 5 bases clipped from V and 3 bases from J, the junction kept 5 bases outside the gene matches. This CDR3 contains 15 residues. For the CDR3, the DNA is TGTGCCAGCAGCCCCGACAGGGGGAACAATCAGCCCCAGCATTTT. Its protein product is CASSPDRGNNQPQHF. Together with reference TRBV7-2 and TRBJ1-5, the CDR3 gives the full variable domain: GAGVSQSPSNKVTEKGKDVELRCDPISGHTALYWYRQSLGQGLEFLIYFQGNSAPDKSGLPSDRFSAERTGGSVSTLTIQRTQQEDSAVYLCASSPDRGNNQPQHFGDGTRLSIL.

For this clonotype: One junction end does not reproduce the germline sequence, and a read error may be involved. J is TRBJ2-3 and V is TRBV12-5, with D maybe TRBD2 (6 bases). This CDR3 is built from 23 residues. The germline V gene encodes CDR1 LGHNT and CDR2 FRNRAP. CDR3 in amino acids: CGSGEISWGVLGLQAVSTDTQYF. The CDR3 DNA reads as TGTGGTAGTGGTGAGATTTCTTGGGGGGTCCTGGGCCTCCAGGCTGTGAGCACAGATACGCAGTATTTT.

This clonotype was found many times. For the CDR3, the DNA is TGCGCCAGCAGCCACCCCGACAGGCGGTATGGCTACACCTTC. This translates into CASSHPDRRYGYTF. The rearrangement uses TRBV5-1 and TRBJ1-2, with TRBD1 as a possible D gene (6 bases). V was trimmed by 4 bases and J by 5 bases, leaving 15 bases between them. Germline CDR1 SGHRS, CDR2 YFSETQ. This CDR3 is 14 amino acids long.

This clonotype was recorded a few times. The chain couples TRBV19 to TRBJ1-2; D possibly corresponds to TRBD1 (5 bases). There are 15 residues in the CDR3. CDR1 is LNHDA and CDR2 is SQIVND in the germline V gene (reference sequence). V shed 6 bases and J shed 0 bases, with 14 bases lying between them. DNA of the CDR3: TGTGCCAGTAGCTTGGGGGGATTCTCTAACTATGGCTACACCTTC. Amino acid sequence: CASSLGGFSNYGYTF. The full variable domain, rest sourced from reference TRBV19 and TRBJ1-2, is DGGITQSPKYLFRKEGQNVTLSCEQNLNHDAMYWYRQDPGQGLRLIYYSQIVNDFQKGDIAEGYSVSREKKESFPLTVTSAQKNPTAFYLCASSLGGFSNYGYTFGSGTRLTVV.

The chain links TRBV2 to TRBJ2-1; D is unclear. V shed 6 bases and J shed 6 bases, with 9 bases lying between them. This CDR3 is built from 12 residues. Per the germline V gene, CDR1 is SNHLY and CDR2 is FYNNEI. CDR3 in DNA: TGTGCCAGCAGGACCTCACCCAATGAGCAGTTCTTC. It yields the protein CASRTSPNEQFF.

This clonotype was detected ten times or more. The chain recombines TRBV9 with TRBJ2-7; D may be TRBD1 (6 bases). The CDR3 length is 15 residues. CDR1 SGDLS and CDR2 YYNGEE come from the germline V gene. The V and J ends lost 0 bases and 0 bases respectively, with 10 bases between them. This CDR3 reads CASSVVRGYSYEQYF. The CDR3 coding sequence is TGTGCCAGCAGCGTAGTCAGGGGATACTCCTACGAGCAGTACTTC. Full variable domain (rest looked up from reference TRBV9 and TRBJ2-7): DSGVTQTPKHLITATGQRVTLRCSPRSGDLSVYWYQQSLDQGLQFLIQYYNGEERAKGNILERFSAQQFPDLHSELNLSSLELGDSALYFCASSVVRGYSYEQYFGPGTRLTVT.

This clonotype showed up many times. The chain links TRBV12-3 or TRBV12-4 to TRBJ1-3; no definite D call. The V end lost 2 bases, the J end lost 2 bases, and 7 bases lay between the germline ends. The CDR3 totals 14 residues. Here the CDR3 reads CASSLSEAGNTIYF. CDR3 bases: TGTGCCAGCAGTTTAAGTGAAGCTGGAAACACCATATATTTT.

The chain joins TRBV7-3 to TRBJ2-6; tentative D call: TRBD1 (6 bases). V was trimmed by 5 bases and J by 0 bases, leaving 20 bases between them. From germline, CDR1 is SGHTA and CDR2 FQGTGA. The CDR3 has 19 amino acids. For the CDR3, the DNA is TGTGCCAGCAGCCCGCGTCCGGGACAAATACGCTCTGGGGCCAACGTCCTGACTTTC. Its protein is CASSPRPGQIRSGANVLTF.

This clonotype came up many times. The chain combines TRBV12-3 or TRBV12-4 with TRBJ2-3, with 10 bases lining up with TRBD1. The CDR3 is 17 amino acids. Losses at the gene ends were 5 bases for V and 3 bases for J; bases not matched to a gene: 11. The CDR3 sequence: CASSGGDRGMSTDTQYF. The CDR3 DNA reads TGTGCCAGCAGTGGGGGGGACAGGGGAATGAGTACAGATACGCAGTATTTT.

This clonotype was counted ten times or more. This rearrangement joins TRBV12-3 or TRBV12-4 to TRBJ2-3; a weak D match, TRBD1 (6 bases). CDR3 length: 11 amino acids. V lost 6 bases and J lost 15, with 16 bases in between. CDR3 DNA sequence: TGTGCCAGCAGCTCCGGGACACCCTGCTATTTT. It encodes CASSSGTPCYF.

At least ten counts were recorded for this clonotype. Sequence at one end of the junction differs from germline and may be a read error. The rearrangement links TRBV20-1 to TRBJ2-7; D is perhaps TRBD1 or TRBD2 (5 bases each). The CDR3 loop spans 9 amino acids. Per the germline V gene, CDR1 is DFQATT and CDR2 is SNEGSKA (reference sequence). CDR3 residues: CSARDQVDF. In DNA form, the CDR3 reads TGCAGTGCAAGGGACCAGGTCGACTTC.

In its sample, this clonotype was seen many times. The V call is TRBV15, the J call TRBJ1-3, with D unresolved. CDR1 LNHNV and CDR2 YYDKDF come from the germline V gene (reference sequence). The CDR3 is 18 residues long. Trimming pared 0 bases from V and 0 bases from J, leaving 15 bases between. This CDR3 reads CATSRDYYQDVSGNTIYF. The CDR3 DNA is TGTGCCACCAGCAGAGATTACTACCAGGACGTCTCTGGAAACACCATATATTTT.

This clonotype came up a few times. The gene calls are TRBV28 and TRBJ2-1; 8 positions match TRBD1. CDR3 size: 15 residues. Losses at the gene ends were 6 bases for V and 4 bases for J; bases not matched to a gene: 8. Germline CDR1 is MDHEN and CDR2 is SYDVKM. This CDR3 reads CASRSAGTGYNEQFF. The CDR3 DNA sequence: TGTGCCAGCAGATCCGCCGGGACAGGTTACAATGAGCAGTTCTTC.

The CDR3 spells CASITTGSYNEQFF. For the CDR3, the DNA is TGTGCCAGCATTACGACAGGGTCGTACAATGAGCAGTTCTTC. The rearrangement links TRBV7-9 to TRBJ2-1; 7 bases map to TRBD1. There are 14 residues in the CDR3. V shed 7 bases, J shed 4 bases, and the junction held 7 bases outside the gene matches. Germline V gives CDR1 SEHNR, CDR2 FQNEAQ (reference sequence).

This clonotype occurred many times. The V and J genes are TRBV20-1 and TRBJ1-1, with D unresolved. The V gene's germline CDR1 is DFQATT and CDR2 SNEGSKA (reference sequence). Trimming took off 1 base at V and 0 bases at J, with 9 bases between the two ends. CDR3 length: 14 amino acids. The CDR3 sequence: CSARVGALNTEAFF. DNA for the CDR3: TGCAGTGCTAGAGTGGGCGCTCTGAACACTGAAGCTTTCTTT.

This clonotype has only a few counts. Since a much larger clone is just one base distant, this may be a read error. This chain connects TRBV13 to TRBJ2-5, with D perhaps matching TRBD2 (6 bases). Trimming left V 4 bases short and J 5 bases short, with 17 bases between. CDR1 is PRHDT, CDR2 FYEKMQ, per germline (reference sequence). The CDR3 is made up of 15 amino acids. As DNA, the CDR3 is TGTGCCAGCAGCTCAAGTACGGCAGGGAGGGAGACCCAGTACTTC. Translated, it gives CASSSSTAGRETQYF.

In its sample, this clonotype was seen many times. The chain joins TRBV10-3 to TRBJ2-5; TRBD1 might be the D (9 bases). This CDR3 comprises 15 residues. Germline values: CDR1 ENHRY, CDR2 SYGVKD. V lost 2 bases and J lost 5, with 15 bases in between. This CDR3 reads CAISERGGTGETQYF. In nucleotides, the CDR3 is TGTGCCATCAGTGAGCGGGGGGGGACAGGGGAGACCCAGTACTTC.

Ten or more counts support this clonotype. DNA for the CDR3: TGTGCCAGCAGCTTAGACGGCGCCGAGCAGTTCTTC. Translating gives CASSLDGAEQFF. V is TRBV11-3 and J is TRBJ2-1; no definite D call. In germline, CDR1 is SGHNT, CDR2 YENEEA. V lost 0 bases and J lost 10, with 7 bases in between. The CDR3 consists of 12 residues.

This clonotype was found many times. V gene TRBV12-3 or TRBV12-4 combines with J gene TRBJ2-1; 8 bases agree with TRBD2. This CDR3 has 19 residues. Germline trimming cut 5 bases from V and 2 bases from J; bases unmatched to any gene: 17. The DNA for the CDR3 is TGTGCCAGCAGTCCAAGGGGAATAGCGGGACAAGACCCCTACAATGAGCAGTTCTTC. It is translated as CASSPRGIAGQDPYNEQFF.

This clonotype occurred a few times. The chain carries TRBV15 and TRBJ1-5, with TRBD1 identical over 10 bases. The CDR3 runs 15 residues. V lost 1 base and J lost 5; bases outside the gene matches: 2. CDR1 is LNHNV and CDR2 is YYDKDF in the germline V gene (reference sequence). The CDR3 coding sequence is TGTGCCACCAGCAGAGGTGGGACAGGGGATCAGCCCCAGCATTTT. Protein product: CATSRGGTGDQPQHF.

This clonotype was seen a handful of times. The V call is TRBV4-1, the J call TRBJ1-1, with D uncertain. Germline-derived CDR1 and CDR2 are MGHRA and YSYEKL. The CDR3 contains 14 residues. Trimming cost V 5 bases and J 1 base, with 11 bases left between them. The CDR3: CASSSLRENTEAFF. CDR3 bases: TGCGCCAGCAGCTCCCTGAGGGAGAACACTGAAGCTTTCTTT.

This clonotype has a count of ten or more. J is TRBJ1-1 and V is TRBV28; 8 bases map to TRBD1. From germline, CDR1 is MDHEN and CDR2 SYDVKM. V gave up 6 bases and J gave up 5 bases; unmatched junction bases: 5. The CDR3 is 13 amino acids. The CDR3 is CASSQGAGTEAFF. In DNA, the CDR3 is TGTGCCAGCAGCCAGGGGGCGGGAACTGAAGCTTTCTTT.